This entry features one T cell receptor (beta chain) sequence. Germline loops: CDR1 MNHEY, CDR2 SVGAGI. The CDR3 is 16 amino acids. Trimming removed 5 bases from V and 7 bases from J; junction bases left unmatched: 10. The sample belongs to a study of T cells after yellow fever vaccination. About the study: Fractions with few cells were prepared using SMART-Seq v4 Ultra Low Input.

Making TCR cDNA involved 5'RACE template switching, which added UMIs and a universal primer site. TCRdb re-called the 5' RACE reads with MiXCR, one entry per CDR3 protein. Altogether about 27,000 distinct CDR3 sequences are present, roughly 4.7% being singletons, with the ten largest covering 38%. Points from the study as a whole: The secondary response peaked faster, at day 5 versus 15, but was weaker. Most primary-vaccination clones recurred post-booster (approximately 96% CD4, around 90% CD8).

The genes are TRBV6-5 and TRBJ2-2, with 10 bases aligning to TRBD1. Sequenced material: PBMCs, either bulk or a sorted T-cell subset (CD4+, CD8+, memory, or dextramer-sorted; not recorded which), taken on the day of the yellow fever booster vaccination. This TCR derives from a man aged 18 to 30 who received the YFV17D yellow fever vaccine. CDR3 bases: TGTGCCAGCAGTGCCGTCGGGACAGGGGCGGGCGGGGAGCTGTTTTTT. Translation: CASSAVGTGAGGELFF.